The source of this T cell receptor beta chain is a study of control samples from healthy donors and cancer patients. Between the trimmed V and J ends, which lost 6 bases and 3 bases, there was a span of 12 bases. Germline V gene lookup returns CDR1 SQVTM and CDR2 ANQGSEA. This CDR3 has 13 residues. Sequenced by immunoSEQ multiplex PCR; TCRdb stores in-frame clones only, minus some. Altogether 100,000 to 150,000 clones are present, around 90% being singletons, with the ten largest covering roughly 2.5%. The V and J genes are TRBV29-1 and TRBJ2-1, with TRBD1 as a possible D gene (6 bases). Sequencing used blood. The receptor's source is a man between 18 and 35 years old in good health. The CDR3 nucleotides are TGCAGCGTCGACCAACAGGGCTACAATGAGCAGTTCTTC. Its translation is CSVDQQGYNEQFF.